Below, 14 T cell receptor beta chains from the same sample are listed, as sequenced in a study of T cell responses to AZD1222 COVID-19 vaccine. Clones were sequenced by immunoSEQ multiplex PCR, and TCRdb holds only the in-frame ones, with some missing. Found here are about 88,000 clones, under 95% of them singletons; the top ten hold less than 5.5%. The sample in question was peripheral blood, obtained on day 0 of MenACWY control vaccination. The source is an adult in good health.

V gene TRBV10-2 combines with J gene TRBJ2-2; D perhaps matches TRBD2 (6 bases). Trimming pared 4 bases from V and 3 bases from J, leaving 15 bases between. The germline V gene has CDR1 WSHSY and CDR2 SAAADI. The CDR3 sequence is 16 residues long. The CDR3 sequence: CASSAGTVSYTGELFF. The CDR3 region has the DNA TGCGCCAGCAGTGCAGGGACTGTCTCCTACACCGGGGAGCTGTTTTTT.

The V gene is TRBV6-4, the J gene TRBJ1-5, with 8 bases matching TRBD1. V lost 3 bases and J lost 5; bases outside the gene matches: 0. The CDR3 contains 13 residues. CDR1 is MRHNA and CDR2 is SNTAGT in the germline V gene. CDR3 DNA: TGTGCCAGCAGTGAACAGGGGGATCAGCCCCAGCATTTT. This encodes CASSEQGDQPQHF.

The chain combines TRBV2 with TRBJ2-3, with 9 bases lining up with TRBD1. V trimming: 8 bases; J trimming: 3 bases; junction bases outside the gene matches: 6. This CDR3 contains 14 residues. Per germline, CDR1 SNHLY and CDR2 FYNNEI. CDR3 protein: CASAQDRGTDTQYF. DNA for the CDR3: TGTGCCAGCGCACAGGACAGGGGTACAGATACGCAGTATTTT.

This rearrangement joins TRBV25-1 to TRBJ1-4; D possibly corresponds to TRBD1 (6 bases). V was trimmed by 1 base and J by 4 bases, leaving 19 bases between them. The CDR3 totals 18 residues. The V gene's germline CDR1 is MGHDK and CDR2 SYGVNS. DNA for the CDR3: TGTGCCAGCAGTGAATCCCCAAAGACAGGATGGAGTAATGAAAAACTGTTTTTT. Residues: CASSESPKTGWSNEKLFF.

The V and J genes are TRBV5-1 and TRBJ2-7; D tentatively fits TRBD1 or TRBD2 (6 bases each). CDR3 length: 15 amino acids. V was clipped by 4 bases and J by 5 bases, with 19 bases between them. Germline V gene data show CDR1 as SGHRS and CDR2 as YFSETQ. The CDR3 DNA reads TGCGCCAGCAGCCAACAGGGAGGTCATGGAAACGAGCAGTACTTC. Its translation is CASSQQGGHGNEQYF.

The chain combines TRBV28 with TRBJ1-2; tentative D call: TRBD1 (6 bases). V lost 6 bases and J lost 4, with 15 bases in between. The CDR3 covers 14 residues. Germline V gene sequence: CDR1 MDHEN, CDR2 SYDVKM. The CDR3: CASSPTGLGYGYTF. The CDR3 DNA sequence: TGTGCCAGCAGCCCAACAGGGCTTGGCTATGGCTACACCTTC.

The rearrangement joins TRBV5-1 to TRBJ2-3; D possibly corresponds to TRBD2 (5 bases). The CDR3 loop spans 11 amino acids. V was shortened by 4 bases and J by 9 bases, with 9 bases between the two germline ends. Germline CDR1 is SGHRS and CDR2 is YFSETQ. The CDR3 loop reads CASSGRATQYF. The CDR3 region has the DNA TGCGCCAGCAGCGGGCGGGCGACGCAGTATTTT.

This chain joins TRBV29-1 and TRBJ1-1, with D maybe TRBD1 (6 bases). Between the trimmed V and J ends, which lost 4 bases and 7 bases, there was a span of 19 bases. CDR3 size: 14 residues. Germline-derived CDR1 and CDR2 are SQVTM and ANQGSEA. Written as DNA, the CDR3 is TGCAGCGTTGTCCGGGCAGGGGTTTACAGTGAAGCTTTCTTT. Translating it yields CSVVRAGVYSEAFF. The entire variable domain, with the rest obtained from reference TRBV29-1 and TRBJ1-1, is as follows: SAVISQKPSRDICQRGTSLTIQCQVDSQVTMMFWYRQQPGQSLTLIATANQGSEATYESGFVIDKFPISRPNLTFSTLTVSNMSPEDSSIYLCSVVRAGVYSEAFFGQGTRLTVV.

The J gene is TRBJ1-1, the V gene TRBV5-4; D not resolved. The V end was cut by 0 bases, the J end by 1 base, with 10 bases between. From germline, CDR1 is SGHNT and CDR2 YYREEE (reference sequence). The CDR3 has 15 amino acids. The CDR3, as DNA: TGTGCCAGCAGCTTGGCGGGAGGTAGGAACACTGAAGCTTTCTTT. Protein sequence: CASSLAGGRNTEAFF. The variable domain in full, with the rest retrieved from reference TRBV5-4 and TRBJ1-1, is ETGVTQSPTHLIKTRGQQVTLRCSSQSGHNTVSWYQQALGQGPQFIFQYYREEENGRGNFPPRFSGLQFPNYSSELNVNALELDDSALYLCASSLAGGRNTEAFFGQGTRLTVV.

The genes are TRBV9 and TRBJ2-3; D is perhaps TRBD2 (6 bases). Germline CDR1 and CDR2: SGDLS and YYNGEE. V was shortened by 5 bases and J by 3 bases, with 13 bases between the two germline ends. The CDR3 extends over 14 amino acids. Written as DNA, the CDR3 is TGTGCCAGCAGTCGCGGGACTTTTACAGATACGCAGTATTTT. This gives the protein CASSRGTFTDTQYF. Looking up the rest from reference TRBV9 and TRBJ2-3 gives the full variable domain: DSGVTQTPKHLITATGQRVTLRCSPRSGDLSVYWYQQSLDQGLQFLIQYYNGEERAKGNILERFSAQQFPDLHSELNLSSLELGDSALYFCASSRGTFTDTQYFGPGTRLTVL.

The chain carries TRBV6-6 and TRBJ2-1; 14 bases match TRBD2. The V gene's germline CDR1 is MNHNY and CDR2 SVGAGI (reference sequence). With V trimmed by 6 bases and J by 8 bases, 9 bases remained unmatched. The CDR3 is 16 residues long. In DNA, the CDR3 is TGTGCCAGCAGAGGGGGACTAGCGGGAGTGGTGGATGAGCAGTTCTTC. Translation: CASRGGLAGVVDEQFF.

The V gene is TRBV12-5, the J gene TRBJ2-1, with D maybe TRBD1 (6 bases). The germline V gene has CDR1 LGHNT and CDR2 FRNRAP. CDR3 length: 15 residues. The V end was cut by 0 bases, the J end by 7 bases, with 13 bases between. The CDR3 nucleotides are TGTGCTAGTGGTTTGGTACGGCAGGGGTGGAATGAGCAGTTCTTC. Protein: CASGLVRQGWNEQFF.

In DNA form, the CDR3 reads TGCGCCAGCAGCCAAGATCTGTCGACAGGGAACGCTGGAAACACCATATATTTT. This translates into CASSQDLSTGNAGNTIYF. The chain is built from TRBV4-3 and TRBJ1-3; 7 bases fit TRBD1. The CDR3 totals 18 residues. From germline, CDR1 is LGHNA and CDR2 YSLEER. Trimming at V came to 0 bases and at J to 2 bases, leaving 10 bases not matched to a gene.

The genes are TRBV29-1 and TRBJ2-6; D unresolved. The CDR3 is made up of 13 amino acids. In germline, CDR1 is SQVTM, CDR2 ANQGSEA. V shed 4 bases and J shed 2 bases, with 6 bases lying between them. The CDR3 DNA follows: TGCAGCGTTGCAGGACCTGGGGCCAACGTCCTGACTTTC. It translates to CSVAGPGANVLTF.